This T cell receptor (beta chain) originates from a study of blood T cell repertoires in COVID-19. Original data processing: Nucleated cell number was recorded as an estimate derived from reference gene primer amplification. Using immunoSEQ multiplex PCR, the repertoire was profiled, and TCRdb retains in-frame clones only, with some absent. V and J calls and clone size come straight from that table; D and trimming were deduced from the DNA. This sample has a few hundred thousand clones; roughly 90% occur once, and the top ten carry 3% to 4.5%. Sequencing was performed on peripheral blood. This TCR came from an older woman with COVID-19, enrolled during active disease.

CDR3 region: CASSRSRGEQYF. In DNA form, the CDR3 reads TGTGCCAGCAGTCGAAGTCGGGGGGAGCAGTACTTC. The chain carries TRBV12-3 or TRBV12-4 and TRBJ2-7, with a tentative D call TRBD2 (6 bases). V was clipped by 5 bases and J by 7 bases, with 12 bases between them. CDR3 size: 12 residues.